Reported below is one TCR beta chain. Its antigen is not identified. Mismatch with germline at one junction end may stem from a read error. The sample originates from a study of beta chain features in type 1 diabetes. Study conclusions and caveats: Patients' naive, central memory and regulatory TCRB repertoires appeared more alike than those of healthy donors.

As every portion of the isolated RNA was reverse transcribed, the sequencing read expressed TCRB transcripts. Some clones are missing from TCRdb's copy, which holds only in-frame ones; the method was immunoSEQ multiplex PCR. The sample carries under 550,000 clones, about 10% recorded once. This CDR3 has 17 amino acids. Looked up from germline, CDR1 is GTSNPN and CDR2 is SVGIG (reference sequence). Source material: naive CD4+ T cells from blood. The chain has TRBV30 and TRBJ1-5, with 8 nucleotides matching TRBD1. The source is a woman aged 18-29 years in good health. The CDR3, as DNA: TGTGCCCGGAGCGGACAGGGAGTGTTTTTCGGCAATCAGCCCCAGCATTTT. This gives the protein CARSGQGVFFGNQPQHF.